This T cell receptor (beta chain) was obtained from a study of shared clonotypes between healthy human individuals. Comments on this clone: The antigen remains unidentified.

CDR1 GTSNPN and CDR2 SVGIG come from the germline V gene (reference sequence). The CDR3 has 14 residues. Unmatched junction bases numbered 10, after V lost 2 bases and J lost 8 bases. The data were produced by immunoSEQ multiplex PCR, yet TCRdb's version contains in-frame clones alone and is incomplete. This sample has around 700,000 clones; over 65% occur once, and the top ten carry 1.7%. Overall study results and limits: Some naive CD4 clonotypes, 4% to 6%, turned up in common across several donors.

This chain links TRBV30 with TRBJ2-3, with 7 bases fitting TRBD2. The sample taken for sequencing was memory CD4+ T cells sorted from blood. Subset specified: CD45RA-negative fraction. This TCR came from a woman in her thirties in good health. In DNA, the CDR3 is TGTGCCTGGAGTAGGAGTAGCGGGTATGCTACGCAGTATTTT. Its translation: CAWSRSSGYATQYF.